The 13 T cell receptor beta chains listed next were all sequenced from one sample in a study of blood T cells in healthy people across ages. With a J-beta primer mix and a sample-barcoded 5' primer, a second PCR ran 7 to 11 cycles. TCRdb reprocessed the 5' RACE reads via MiXCR and lists one record per CDR3 protein. Of some 1.4 million distinct CDR3 sequences detected, roughly 45% appear once; the ten largest clones hold 7% to 9%. Sequenced material: blood. These receptors were taken from a woman under 30 in good health.

This clonotype has just a few counts. The genes are TRBV7-2 and TRBJ2-1; D possibly corresponds to TRBD2 (6 bases). The length of the CDR3 is 18 residues. V was pared by 5 bases and J by 9 bases, with 29 bases between. In germline, CDR1 is SGHTA, CDR2 FQGNSA. The DNA for the CDR3 is TGTGCCAGCAGCGTCGTCAGCCTCGGGGGACTGAGGCAATTTGAGCAGTTCTTC. This sequence encodes CASSVVSLGGLRQFEQFF.

The rearrangement joins TRBV11-2 to TRBJ2-5, with 15 bases lining up with TRBD2. CDR1 and CDR2 (germline): SGHAT, FQNNGV. V lost 8 bases and J lost 11; bases outside the gene matches: 21. The CDR3 loop spans 18 amino acids. CDR3 amino acids: CASSSPGLAGGSGNEQYF. The CDR3 coding sequence is TGTGCCAGCTCCTCTCCGGGACTAGCGGGAGGCTCGGGGAATGAGCAGTACTTC.

The sample holds a few counts of this clonotype. The rearrangement joins TRBV14 to TRBJ2-2, with D unclear. V was cut by 1 base and J by 3 bases, with 6 bases left in between. The CDR3 covers 14 residues. CDR1 SGHDN and CDR2 FVKESK come from the germline V gene. CDR3: CASSQVPDTGELFF. CDR3 bases: TGTGCCAGCAGCCAAGTGCCCGACACCGGGGAGCTGTTTTTT.

This chain connects TRBV20-1 to TRBJ1-1, with D unresolved. The CDR3 is 12 residues long. V gave up 0 bases and J gave up 10 bases, with 12 bases separating them. From germline, CDR1 is DFQATT and CDR2 SNEGSKA (reference sequence). The CDR3 nucleotides are TGCAGTGCTAGAGACACGGACTTGGCAGCTTTCTTT. This codes for CSARDTDLAAFF.

The V and J genes are TRBV12-3 or TRBV12-4 and TRBJ1-4, with D hard to call. The CDR3 has 16 amino acids. V was cut by 3 bases and J by 8 bases, with 19 bases left in between. This CDR3 reads CASSFVGRAAPEKLFF. CDR3 DNA sequence: TGTGCCAGCAGTTTTGTCGGGAGGGCAGCCCCCGAAAAACTGTTTTTT.

This clonotype occurred a few times. The genes are TRBV7-3 and TRBJ2-1; the D is unclear. CDR3 size: 14 residues. Per germline, CDR1 SGHTA and CDR2 FQGTGA. Deletions cut 2 bases from V and 4 bases from J, with 9 bases between. Here the CDR3 reads CASSLASEYNEQFF. CDR3 nucleotide sequence: TGTGCCAGCAGCTTAGCGTCGGAGTACAATGAGCAGTTCTTC. Full variable domain (remainder filled in from reference TRBV7-3 and TRBJ2-1): GAGVSQTPSNKVTEKGKYVELRCDPISGHTALYWYRQSLGQGPEFLIYFQGTGAADDSGLPNDRFFAVRPEGSVSTLKIQRTERGDSAVYLCASSLASEYNEQFFGPGTRLTVL.

This clonotype was detected a few times. The chain employs TRBV9 and TRBJ1-4; 8 bases fit TRBD1. V was clipped by 3 bases and J by 8 bases; unmatched bases: 9. This CDR3 comprises 15 residues. Germline V lookup: CDR1 SGDLS, CDR2 YYNGEE. The CDR3 nucleotides read TGTGCCAGCAGCGCCCAGACAGGGGAAAGCGAAAAACTGTTTTTT. Protein: CASSAQTGESEKLFF.

This clonotype was found many times. CDR3 in amino acids: CATRRDWAYNEQFF. As DNA, the CDR3 is TGCGCCACCCGACGAGACTGGGCCTACAATGAGCAGTTCTTC. The chain joins TRBV4-1 to TRBJ2-1; no clear D gene. Germline CDR1 reads MGHRA; CDR2 reads YSYEKL. This CDR3 contains 14 residues. Trimming took 10 bases from V and 2 from J, leaving 15 bases between them.

This clonotype was observed a handful of times. The chain links TRBV5-5 to TRBJ2-5, with 8 bases matching TRBD1. J gave up 5 bases and V 0 bases, and 21 bases lay outside the gene matches. The V gene's germline CDR1 is SGHKS and CDR2 YYEKEE (reference sequence). The CDR3 consists of 20 residues. CDR3 nucleotide sequence: TGTGCCAGCAGCTTGGCTTGGGTTAGCGTGATCCAGGGGGCTGATGAGACCCAGTACTTC. It is translated as CASSLAWVSVIQGADETQYF.

The chain combines TRBV4-1 with TRBJ2-4, with a tentative D call TRBD2 (5 bases). V lost 3 bases and J 5 bases, leaving 11 bases between the germline ends. The CDR3 is 14 residues long. CDR1 MGHRA and CDR2 YSYEKL come from the germline V gene. CDR3 bases: TGCGCCAGCAGCCATCCCGGGATAGAAAACATTCAGTACTTC. It codes for CASSHPGIENIQYF.

This clonotype has just a few counts. The chain is built from TRBV2 and TRBJ1-2; tentative D call: TRBD1 (5 bases). The V gene lost 6 bases and the J gene lost 1 base, with 15 bases spanning the gap. Germline CDR1 is SNHLY and CDR2 is FYNNEI. CDR3 length: 15 residues. The CDR3 DNA reads as TGTGCCAGCAGCGCCCAACAGGTTTTTAACTATGGCTACACCTTC. Protein sequence: CASSAQQVFNYGYTF.

V usage is TRBV29-1 and J usage is TRBJ2-3, with 9 bases matching TRBD1. Per germline, CDR1 SQVTM and CDR2 ANQGSEA. V dropped 8 bases and J dropped 2; count of bases not matched to a gene: 5. There are 13 residues in the CDR3. This CDR3 is CSHRDRDTDTQYF. The CDR3 DNA follows: TGCAGCCACCGGGACAGGGACACAGATACGCAGTATTTT.

This clonotype was counted only a few times. The V gene is TRBV5-5, the J gene TRBJ2-7; 9 positions match TRBD1. V lost 4 bases and J lost 5; bases outside the gene matches: 13. CDR1 and CDR2 (germline): SGHKS, YYEKEE (reference sequence). The CDR3 has 16 amino acids. DNA for the CDR3: TGTGCCAGCAGCGCAGACAGGGGGTGGGGATCCGACGAGCAGTACTTC. Amino acids: CASSADRGWGSDEQYF.